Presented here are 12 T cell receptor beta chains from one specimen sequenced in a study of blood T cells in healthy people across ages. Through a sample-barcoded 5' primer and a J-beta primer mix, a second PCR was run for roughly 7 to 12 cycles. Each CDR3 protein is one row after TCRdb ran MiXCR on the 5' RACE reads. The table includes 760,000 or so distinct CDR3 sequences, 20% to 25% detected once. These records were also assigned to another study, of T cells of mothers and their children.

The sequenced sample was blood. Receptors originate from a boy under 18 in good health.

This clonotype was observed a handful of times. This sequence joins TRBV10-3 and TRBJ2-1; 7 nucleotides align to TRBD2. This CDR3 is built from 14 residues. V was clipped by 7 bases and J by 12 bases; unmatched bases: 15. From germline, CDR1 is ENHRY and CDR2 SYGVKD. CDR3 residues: CAITPGGSASGQFF. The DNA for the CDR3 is TGTGCCATCACGCCGGGCGGGAGTGCCTCGGGGCAGTTCTTC.

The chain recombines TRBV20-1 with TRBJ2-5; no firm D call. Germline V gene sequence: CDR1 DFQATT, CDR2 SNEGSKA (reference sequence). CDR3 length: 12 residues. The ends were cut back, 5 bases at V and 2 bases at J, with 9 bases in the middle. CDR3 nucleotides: TGCAGTGCTGACGGGCTGCAAGAGACCCAGTACTTC. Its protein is CSADGLQETQYF.

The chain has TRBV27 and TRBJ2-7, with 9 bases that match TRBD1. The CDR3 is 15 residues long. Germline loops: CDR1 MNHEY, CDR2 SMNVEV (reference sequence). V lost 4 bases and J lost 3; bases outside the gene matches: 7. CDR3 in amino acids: CASSSSGQGYYEQYF. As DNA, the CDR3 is TGTGCCAGCAGTTCCTCGGGACAGGGATACTACGAGCAGTACTTC.

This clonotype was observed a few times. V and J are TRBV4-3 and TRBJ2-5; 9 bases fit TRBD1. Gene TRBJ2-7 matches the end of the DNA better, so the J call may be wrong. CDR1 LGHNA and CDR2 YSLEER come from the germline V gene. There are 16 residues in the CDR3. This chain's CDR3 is CASSQVSGTGWVEQYF. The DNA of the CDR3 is TGCGCCAGCAGCCAGGTCTCCGGGACAGGGTGGGTCGAGCAGTACTTC.

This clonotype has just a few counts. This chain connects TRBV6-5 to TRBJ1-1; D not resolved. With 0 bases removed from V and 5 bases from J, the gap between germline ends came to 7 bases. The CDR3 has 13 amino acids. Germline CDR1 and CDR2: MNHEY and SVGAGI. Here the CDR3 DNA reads TGTGCCAGCAGTTACTCCGCTGATACTGAAGCTTTCTTT. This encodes CASSYSADTEAFF.

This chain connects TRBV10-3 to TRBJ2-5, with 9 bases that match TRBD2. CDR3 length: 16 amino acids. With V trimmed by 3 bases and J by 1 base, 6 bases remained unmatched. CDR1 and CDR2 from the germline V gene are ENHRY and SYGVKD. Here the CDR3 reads CAISDRSGGPQETQYF. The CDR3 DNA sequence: TGTGCCATCAGTGATAGAAGCGGGGGGCCCCAAGAGACCCAGTACTTC.

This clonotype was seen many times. The CDR3 is CASKGSSNQPQHF. CDR3 bases: TGTGCCAGCAAGGGCAGTAGCAATCAGCCCCAGCATTTT. V is TRBV28 and J is TRBJ1-5; D unresolved. V gave up 7 bases and J gave up 0 bases, with 7 bases separating them. Germline V gives CDR1 MDHEN, CDR2 SYDVKM. The CDR3 has 13 residues.

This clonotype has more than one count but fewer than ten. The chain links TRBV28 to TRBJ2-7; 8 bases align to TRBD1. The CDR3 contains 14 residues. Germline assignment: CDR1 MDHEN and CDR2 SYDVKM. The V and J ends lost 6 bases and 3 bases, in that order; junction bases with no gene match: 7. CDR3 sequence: CASSSPGQDYEQYF. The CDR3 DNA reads TGTGCCAGCAGCTCTCCGGGACAGGACTACGAGCAGTACTTC. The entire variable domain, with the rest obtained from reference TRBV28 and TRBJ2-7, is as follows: DVKVTQSSRYLVKRTGEKVFLECVQDMDHENMFWYRQDPGLGLRLIYFSYDVKMKEKGDIPEGYSVSREKKERFSLILESASTNQTSMYLCASSSPGQDYEQYFGPGTRLTVT.

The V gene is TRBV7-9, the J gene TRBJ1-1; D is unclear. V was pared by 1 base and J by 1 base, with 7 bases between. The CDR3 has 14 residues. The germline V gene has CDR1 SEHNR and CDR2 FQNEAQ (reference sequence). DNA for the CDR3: TGTGCCAGCAGCTTAGACAGTCCGAACACTGAAGCTTTCTTT. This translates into CASSLDSPNTEAFF.

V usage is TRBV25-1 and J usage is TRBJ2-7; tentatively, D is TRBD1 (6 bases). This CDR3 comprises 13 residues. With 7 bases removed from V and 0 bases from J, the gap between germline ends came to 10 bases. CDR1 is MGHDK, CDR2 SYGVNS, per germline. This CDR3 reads CASMNRDSYEQYF. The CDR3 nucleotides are TGTGCCAGCATGAACAGGGACTCCTACGAGCAGTACTTC.

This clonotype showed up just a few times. Written as DNA, the CDR3 is TGTGCCAGCAGTTACGATACAGGGGGCTCGGTCGAGCAGTACTTC. It translates to CASSYDTGGSVEQYF. The chain links TRBV6-5 to TRBJ2-5; TRBD1 matches 9 bases. The last part of the DNA fits TRBJ2-7 better; the J call may be wrong. The CDR3 is made up of 15 amino acids. CDR1 and CDR2 (germline): MNHEY, SVGAGI.

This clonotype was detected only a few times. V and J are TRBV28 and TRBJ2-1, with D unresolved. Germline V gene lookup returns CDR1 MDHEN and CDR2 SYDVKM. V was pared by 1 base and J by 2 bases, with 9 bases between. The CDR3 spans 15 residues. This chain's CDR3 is CASSLSALPYNEQFF. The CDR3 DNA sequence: TGTGCCAGCAGTTTATCCGCCTTGCCCTACAATGAGCAGTTCTTC. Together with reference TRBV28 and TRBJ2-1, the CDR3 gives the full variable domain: DVKVTQSSRYLVKRTGEKVFLECVQDMDHENMFWYRQDPGLGLRLIYFSYDVKMKEKGDIPEGYSVSREKKERFSLILESASTNQTSMYLCASSLSALPYNEQFFGPGTRLTVL.